A single sample is the source of the 27 T cell receptor beta chains below, sequenced in a study of shared clonotypes between healthy human individuals. This table comes from immunoSEQ multiplex PCR, and its TCRdb copy is limited to in-frame clones, with some not included. The sample records under 2,500,000 clones, roughly 95% being singletons. The sample comprised naive CD4+ T cells sorted from blood. Subset here: CD45RA+ positively selected. These receptors came from a man in his late teens or twenties in good health.

The chain is built from TRBV7-2 and TRBJ1-1; TRBD1 matches at 7 bases. V trimming: 1 base; J trimming: 11 bases; junction bases outside the gene matches: 7. The CDR3 extends over 13 amino acids. CDR1 and CDR2 (germline): SGHTA, FQGNSA. The CDR3 nucleotides read TGTGCCAGCAGCTTAGGTCTACAGGGGCGGGCTTTCTTT. It codes for CASSLGLQGRAFF.

Of note for this clone: Distinct nucleotide sequences in the sample also encode this CDR3. The chain has TRBV2 and TRBJ1-1, with 8 bases lining up with TRBD1. This CDR3 contains 13 residues. In germline, CDR1 is SNHLY, CDR2 FYNNEI. V dropped 6 bases and J dropped 1; count of bases not matched to a gene: 1. The CDR3 coding sequence is TGTGCCAGCAGAGGACAGGGGAACACTGAAGCTTTCTTT. It codes for CASRGQGNTEAFF.

This chain uses TRBV27 with TRBJ2-5; TRBD1 is a possible D gene (5 bases). V gave up 3 bases and J gave up 8 bases, with 13 bases separating them. Germline V gene data show CDR1 as MNHEY and CDR2 as SMNVEV (reference sequence). The CDR3 has 13 amino acids. The CDR3 DNA sequence: TGTGCCAGCAGTTTGGGTCCAGGGCTCACCCAGTACTTC. Translated: CASSLGPGLTQYF.

J is TRBJ2-3 and V is TRBV5-1, with D possibly TRBD2 on 5 matching bases. The CDR3 is made up of 16 amino acids. Trimming pared 4 bases from V and 3 bases from J, leaving 18 bases between. Germline V gene sequence: CDR1 SGHRS, CDR2 YFSETQ. The CDR3 loop is CASSLEADSWTDTQYF. The CDR3 nucleotides are TGCGCCAGCAGCCTGGAAGCGGATTCTTGGACAGATACGCAGTATTTT.

The V call is TRBV4-2, the J call TRBJ2-7; 10 bases are shared with TRBD2. V was pared by 0 bases and J by 3 bases, with 5 bases of the junction left unmatched. The CDR3 has 16 amino acids. CDR1 is LGHNA, CDR2 YNFKEQ, per germline. For the CDR3, the DNA is TGTGCCAGCAGCCAAGAATGGACTAGCGGTAACTACGAGCAGTACTTC. Amino acid sequence: CASSQEWTSGNYEQYF.

This clone has only one observation. V gene TRBV2 combines with J gene TRBJ2-2; D not certain. This CDR3 has 12 residues. Looked up from germline, CDR1 is SNHLY and CDR2 is FYNNEI. V lost 7 bases, J lost 4 bases, and 7 bases lay in between. Here the CDR3 DNA reads TGTGCCAGCATGTACTTCACCGGGGAGCTGTTTTTT. Its protein is CASMYFTGELFF.

The chain uses TRBV18 and TRBJ2-6; 10 nucleotides agree with TRBD1. V gave up 3 bases and J gave up 1 base; unmatched junction bases: 3. Germline V gene sequence: CDR1 KGHSH, CDR2 LQKENI. There are 17 residues in the CDR3. CDR3 in amino acids: CASSPGQGKSGANVLTF. As DNA, the CDR3 is TGTGCCAGCTCACCGGGACAGGGGAAGTCTGGGGCCAACGTCCTGACTTTC. The full variable domain, with the rest looked up from reference TRBV18 and TRBJ2-6, is NAGVMQNPRHLVRRRGQEARLRCSPMKGHSHVYWYRQLPEEGLKFMVYLQKENIIDESGMPKERFSAEFPKEGPSILRIQQVVRGDSAAYFCASSPGQGKSGANVLTFGAGSRLTVL.

This clone was recorded only once. V usage is TRBV6-1 and J usage is TRBJ2-2; 12 bases map to TRBD1. This CDR3 is built from 16 residues. Unmatched junction bases numbered 4, after V lost 4 bases and J lost 4 bases. Germline V gene data show CDR1 as MNHNS and CDR2 as SASEGT. CDR3 amino acids: CASSGGTGGITGELFF. For the CDR3, the DNA is TGTGCCAGCAGTGGCGGGACAGGGGGCATCACCGGGGAGCTGTTTTTT.

The chain joins TRBV6-5 to TRBJ2-4; D is possibly TRBD1 (6 bases). V lost 6 bases to trimming and J lost 15 bases, with 15 bases between them. Germline V CDR1 and CDR2: MNHEY, SVGAGI. CDR3 size: 11 residues. CDR3 sequence reads: CASRRRGFMYF. In DNA, the CDR3 is TGTGCCAGCAGACGCAGGGGTTTTATGTACTTC.

V and J are TRBV11-2 and TRBJ2-3; D is perhaps TRBD1 or TRBD2 (6 bases each). V lost 3 bases and J 2 bases, leaving 15 bases between the germline ends. Germline CDR1 SGHAT, CDR2 FQNNGV. This CDR3 region has 16 residues. The CDR3 nucleotides read TGTGCCAGCAGCTTTAGTGGGGGGCGGATCACAGATACGCAGTATTTT. Translating it yields CASSFSGGRITDTQYF.

The V call is TRBV6-5, the J call TRBJ2-1; D call uncertain. From germline, CDR1 is MNHEY and CDR2 SVGAGI. The V and J ends lost 6 bases and 6 bases respectively, with 12 bases between them. This CDR3 comprises 13 residues. This CDR3 reads CASSSTLGNEQFF. The CDR3 DNA reads TGTGCCAGCAGCTCTACTCTAGGCAATGAGCAGTTCTTC.

This chain links TRBV10-1 with TRBJ2-3; the match to TRBD1 covers 10 bases. The CDR3 consists of 15 residues. Germline loops: CDR1 WNHNN, CDR2 SYGVQD (reference sequence). With 3 bases clipped from V and 4 bases from J, the junction kept 4 bases outside the gene matches. The CDR3 nucleotides are TGCGCCAGCAGTGATGGACAGGGGGACGCAGATACGCAGTATTTT. This translates into CASSDGQGDADTQYF.

On this clone itself: The same CDR3 can be traced to other DNA sequences in this sample. This chain uses TRBV5-1 with TRBJ1-5; 9 bases map to TRBD1. The CDR3 length is 14 residues. Trimming at V came to 3 bases and at J to 4 bases, leaving 2 bases not matched to a gene. Germline CDR1 and CDR2: SGHRS and YFSETQ. CDR3 in amino acids: CASSSGQGNQPQHF. CDR3 sequence (DNA): TGCGCCAGCAGCTCAGGACAGGGGAATCAGCCCCAGCATTTT.

V usage is TRBV6-6 and J usage is TRBJ2-2; a possible D gene is TRBD2 (5 bases). Germline V gene data show CDR1 as MNHNY and CDR2 as SVGAGI (reference sequence). CDR3 length: 14 amino acids. V lost 0 bases, J lost 3 bases, and 5 bases lay in between. CDR3 amino acids: CASSYSADTGELFF. The CDR3 nucleotides are TGTGCCAGCAGTTACTCAGCGGACACCGGGGAGCTGTTTTTT.

Comments on this clone: The sample contains more than one DNA sequence encoding this CDR3. CDR3 residues: CASSRGDQETQYF. DNA of the CDR3: TGTGCCAGCAGCCGGGGGGACCAAGAGACCCAGTACTTC. The chain carries TRBV11-3 and TRBJ2-5, with TRBD2 matching over 7 bases. V shed 5 bases and J 0 bases; nucleotides not matched to a gene: 0. The CDR3 has 13 amino acids. CDR1 and CDR2 (germline): SGHNT, YENEEA. Full variable domain (remainder filled in from reference TRBV11-3 and TRBJ2-5): EAGVVQSPRYKIIEKKQPVAFWCNPISGHNTLYWYLQNLGQGPELLIRYENEEAVDDSQLPKDRFSAERLKGVDSTLKIQPAELGDSAVYLCASSRGDQETQYFGPGTRLLVL.

V usage is TRBV5-1 and J usage is TRBJ2-5, with D uncertain. CDR1 is SGHRS and CDR2 is YFSETQ in the germline V gene. V dropped 0 bases and J dropped 5 bases, with 11 bases sitting between them. The CDR3 is made up of 14 amino acids. CDR3 region: CASSLAEVGETQYF. CDR3 in DNA: TGCGCCAGCAGCTTGGCCGAAGTGGGGGAGACCCAGTACTTC.

This chain connects TRBV28 to TRBJ2-7; D is uncertain. V gave up 7 bases and J gave up 3 bases, with 7 bases separating them. The germline V gene encodes CDR1 MDHEN and CDR2 SYDVKM. The CDR3 has 11 residues. CDR3 protein: CASTKLYEQYF. The CDR3 DNA follows: TGTGCCAGCACCAAGCTCTACGAGCAGTACTTC.

The V call is TRBV5-8, the J call TRBJ2-3; TRBD1 aligns across 10 bases. The germline V gene has CDR1 SGHTS and CDR2 YDEGEE. The CDR3 runs to 15 residues. V was clipped by 7 bases and J by 2 bases; unmatched bases: 7. The CDR3 region is CASDPTGGFTDTQYF. Written as DNA, the CDR3 is TGTGCCAGCGACCCGACAGGGGGCTTCACAGATACGCAGTATTTT.

The rearrangement links TRBV6-1 to TRBJ1-1, with D maybe TRBD1 (5 bases). Germline CDR1 reads MNHNS; CDR2 reads SASEGT. The CDR3 extends over 11 amino acids. V lost 8 bases and J lost 11, with 15 bases in between. CDR3 sequence (DNA): TGTGCCAGCCTAGCGAAGTGGGGGGCTTTCTTT. Its translation is CASLAKWGAFF.

V usage is TRBV29-1 and J usage is TRBJ1-3; D is unclear. This CDR3 is 14 amino acids long. Between the trimmed V and J ends, which lost 3 bases and 1 base, there was a span of 10 bases. The V gene's germline CDR1 is SQVTM and CDR2 ANQGSEA. The CDR3 region is CSVELSGSGNTIYF. The CDR3 coding sequence is TGCAGCGTTGAGCTTTCGGGGTCTGGAAACACCATATATTTT.

The chain employs TRBV2 and TRBJ1-5; no clear D. Trimming shortened V by 3 bases and J by 9 bases, and 15 bases separated the two germline ends. Germline values: CDR1 SNHLY, CDR2 FYNNEI. The CDR3 contains 14 residues. CDR3 in amino acids: CASSESWGGGPQHF. CDR3 nucleotides: TGTGCCAGCAGTGAGTCTTGGGGTGGAGGGCCCCAGCATTTT.

The chain is built from TRBV7-2 and TRBJ1-1, with D tentatively TRBD1 (5 bases). Trimming removed 4 bases from V and 1 base from J, with 16 bases in between. CDR1 and CDR2 from the germline V gene are SGHTA and FQGNSA. This CDR3 comprises 16 residues. The CDR3 here is CASSYGEQGGNTEAFF. The CDR3 DNA follows: TGTGCCAGCAGCTACGGAGAGCAGGGTGGGAACACTGAAGCTTTCTTT.

This clone has more than one count but fewer than ten. The chain combines TRBV11-2 with TRBJ1-5; no definite D call. Between the trimmed V and J ends, which lost 4 bases and 1 base, there was a span of 8 bases. Germline assignment: CDR1 SGHAT and CDR2 FQNNGV. The CDR3 covers 14 residues. The CDR3 sequence is CASSWAESNQPQHF. The DNA for the CDR3 is TGTGCCAGCAGCTGGGCGGAGAGCAATCAGCCCCAGCATTTT.

Note on this clone: The same CDR3 is also encoded by other DNA sequences in this sample. The genes are TRBV5-1 and TRBJ2-5; 7 bases map to TRBD1. The CDR3 is 13 residues long. V dropped 2 bases and J dropped 3; count of bases not matched to a gene: 1. Germline-derived CDR1 and CDR2 are SGHRS and YFSETQ. The CDR3 is CASSFGTEETQYF. In DNA form, the CDR3 reads TGCGCCAGCAGCTTTGGGACAGAAGAGACCCAGTACTTC.

V and J are TRBV28 and TRBJ2-5, with 11 bases identical to TRBD1. CDR1 is MDHEN and CDR2 is SYDVKM in the germline V gene. The ends lost 5 bases at V and 4 bases at J; junction bases unmatched: 6. This CDR3 comprises 15 residues. The CDR3 loop reads CASSPSGTGGETQYF. The CDR3 DNA is TGTGCCAGCAGTCCATCAGGGACAGGGGGAGAGACCCAGTACTTC.

J is TRBJ2-1 and V is TRBV30; 7 nucleotides match TRBD2. Trimming cost V 2 bases and J 7 bases; bases outside gene matches: 17. CDR3 size: 17 residues. Looked up from germline, CDR1 is GTSNPN and CDR2 is SVGIG (reference sequence). This chain's CDR3 is CAWSLSPTAGFVNEQFF. CDR3 in DNA: TGTGCCTGGAGTCTATCCCCAACAGCGGGGTTTGTGAATGAGCAGTTCTTC.

The chain is built from TRBV5-6 and TRBJ1-2; TRBD1 matches 7 bases. This CDR3 spans 14 amino acids. V lost 4 bases, J lost 8 bases, and 11 bases stayed unmatched. Germline lookup yields CDR1 SGHDT and CDR2 YYEEEE. The CDR3 DNA reads TGTGCCAGCAGCCTGGGGACAGCCCCTTGGGGCTACACCTTC. Amino acid sequence: CASSLGTAPWGYTF.